Each of the 11 T cell receptor beta chains below was sequenced from the same sample in a study of response to subunit inactivated influenza vaccine. TCRdb analysed the RT-PCR reads with MiXCR anew, one entry per CDR3 protein. The sample lists hundreds of thousands of distinct CDR3 sequences; about 18% were seen once. The sample consisted of PBMCs from blood, taken more than 4 days after vaccination. The receptors were gathered from a man aged 50 to 60 who received an inactivated influenza vaccine.

This clonotype was picked up a small number of times. The CDR3 loop is CASSLGVWTSGRDTQYF. For the CDR3, the DNA is TGCGCCAGCAGCTTGGGGGTGTGGACTAGCGGTCGGGATACGCAGTATTTT. The chain uses TRBV5-1 and TRBJ2-3, with 10 bases aligning to TRBD2. Germline trimming cut 0 bases from V and 6 bases from J; bases unmatched to any gene: 10. The CDR3 is 17 residues long. Per the germline V gene, CDR1 is SGHRS and CDR2 is YFSETQ.

The chain is built from TRBV5-6 and TRBJ2-5, with 10 nucleotides matching TRBD1. The trim removed 4 bases at V and 5 bases at J, leaving 8 bases unmatched. This CDR3 region has 15 residues. Germline lookup yields CDR1 SGHDT and CDR2 YYEEEE. The CDR3 here is CASSTGQGVRETQYF. The CDR3, as DNA: TGTGCCAGCAGCACAGGACAGGGGGTGCGGGAGACCCAGTACTTC.

This clonotype was detected a few times. The chain is built from TRBV20-1 and TRBJ2-3; TRBD2 is a possible D gene (5 bases). CDR3 length equals 11 residues. With 5 bases removed from V and 9 bases from J, the gap between germline ends came to 12 bases. In germline, CDR1 is DFQATT, CDR2 SNEGSKA (reference sequence). CDR3 loop: CSAGLIGTQYF. The CDR3 DNA sequence: TGCAGTGCTGGACTTATAGGGACGCAGTATTTT.

This sequence joins TRBV5-1 and TRBJ2-7, with TRBD1 as a possible D gene (5 bases). The CDR3 has 15 amino acids. Looked up from germline, CDR1 is SGHRS and CDR2 is YFSETQ. Trimming cost V 0 bases and J 2 bases, with 12 bases left between them. The CDR3 reads CASSLGGRGTYEQYF. CDR3 sequence (DNA): TGCGCCAGCAGCTTGGGGGGAAGGGGTACCTACGAGCAGTACTTC.

Only a few counts were recorded for this clonotype. The J gene is TRBJ1-2, the V gene TRBV29-1; D is unresolved. This CDR3 region has 11 residues. V was cut by 6 bases and J by 7 bases, with 12 bases left in between. Germline V gene lookup returns CDR1 SQVTM and CDR2 ANQGSEA. The CDR3 nucleotides read TGCAGCGTCTCAGGACTGGGTGGCTACACCTTC. Encoded protein: CSVSGLGGYTF.

This clonotype was observed a few times. This chain links TRBV6-2 or TRBV6-3 with TRBJ2-1, with D tentatively TRBD2 (5 bases). V lost 6 bases, J lost 0 bases, and 12 bases lay in between. The CDR3 is 15 amino acids. Germline-derived CDR1 and CDR2 are MNHEY and SVGEGT. The DNA of the CDR3 is TGTGCCAGCAGCGGTACTGGGAGCTCCTACAATGAGCAGTTCTTC. It translates to CASSGTGSSYNEQFF.

This clonotype was observed a few times. CDR3 loop: CASSFMGAKNTEAFF. CDR3 sequence (DNA): TGTGCCAGCAGTTTTATGGGCGCAAAGAACACTGAAGCTTTCTTT. The chain carries TRBV12-3 or TRBV12-4 and TRBJ1-1, with D unresolved. V was cut by 3 bases and J by 1 base, with 12 bases left in between. The CDR3 is 15 residues long.

This clonotype was picked up a small number of times. The V call is TRBV20-1, the J call TRBJ2-5, with 12 bases identical to TRBD2. Per germline, CDR1 DFQATT and CDR2 SNEGSKA (reference sequence). The CDR3 runs 16 residues. The V and J ends lost 4 bases and 6 bases, in that order; junction bases with no gene match: 12. As DNA, the CDR3 is TGCAGTGCTAACTCCCTGGGACTAGCGGGCGAAAAGACCCAGTACTTC. As protein: CSANSLGLAGEKTQYF.

This clonotype has only a few counts. V is TRBV20-1 and J is TRBJ2-3; 11 bases are a match to TRBD1. There are 13 residues in the CDR3. V lost 6 bases and J lost 6; bases outside the gene matches: 5. CDR1 is DFQATT and CDR2 is SNEGSKA in the germline V gene (reference sequence). The CDR3 reads CSARTGGKDTQYF. DNA for the CDR3: TGCAGTGCCCGGACAGGGGGCAAGGATACGCAGTATTTT.

V usage is TRBV3-1 and J usage is TRBJ1-5, with D uncertain. The ends were cut back, 2 bases at V and 0 bases at J, with 11 bases in the middle. The CDR3 totals 16 residues. Germline CDR1 reads LGHDT; CDR2 reads YNNKEL (reference sequence). The CDR3 protein is CASSQNGAVSNQPQHF. Written as DNA, the CDR3 is TGTGCCAGCAGCCAAAATGGTGCGGTTAGCAATCAGCCCCAGCATTTT.

CDR3 protein: CASSQERTGGRGEAFF. CDR3 nucleotides: TGCGCCAGCAGCCAAGAAAGGACAGGGGGAAGGGGTGAAGCTTTCTTT. The chain recombines TRBV4-3 with TRBJ1-1, with 10 bases aligning to TRBD1. The CDR3 has 16 amino acids. Germline trimming cut 0 bases from V and 7 bases from J; bases unmatched to any gene: 8. Germline CDR1 is LGHNA and CDR2 is YSLEER.